One and the same sample provided the 27 T cell receptor beta chains below, sequenced in a study of blood T cell repertoires in COVID-19. Libraries were prepared by immunoSEQ multiplex PCR; TCRdb keeps only in-frame clonotypes and omits some of them. Of some 200,000 clones listed, 92% are singletons. Sequences were obtained from peripheral blood. Every receptor here comes from a man aged 30 to 45 with acute or convalescent COVID-19.

This CDR3 is CASRSGGGNTEAFF. CDR3 nucleotides: TGTGCCAGCAGGAGTGGGGGCGGGAACACTGAAGCTTTCTTT. The rearrangement joins TRBV6-5 to TRBJ1-1; possibly TRBD1 for D (6 bases). This CDR3 contains 14 residues. Deletions cut 6 bases from V and 1 base from J, with 12 bases between. Looked up from germline, CDR1 is MNHEY and CDR2 is SVGAGI.

The table lists this clone with a count of one. V usage is TRBV7-2 and J usage is TRBJ2-7; 13 nucleotides align to TRBD2. This CDR3 has 17 residues. Germline V gives CDR1 SGHTA, CDR2 FQGNSA. Unmatched junction bases numbered 6, after V lost 3 bases and J lost 1 base. CDR3 sequence: CASSFTSGLAGSYEQYF. The CDR3 DNA reads TGTGCCAGCAGCTTCACCTCGGGACTAGCGGGGTCCTACGAGCAGTACTTC.

The chain combines TRBV30 with TRBJ2-6; 8 bases fit TRBD1. Germline loops: CDR1 GTSNPN, CDR2 SVGIG (reference sequence). The junction had 6 bases not matched to a gene; V was cut back by 5 bases and J by 0 bases. The CDR3 spans 16 residues. The CDR3 coding sequence is TGTGCCTGGGACTACAGGGGGACCTCTGGGGCCAACGTCCTGACTTTC. Its translation is CAWDYRGTSGANVLTF.

The rearrangement uses TRBV24-1 and TRBJ2-2; 9 bases map to TRBD2. The CDR3 is 14 residues long. CDR1 and CDR2 from the germline V gene are KGHDR and SFDVKD. After removal of 9 bases from V and 3 bases from J, the junction contained 4 bases not matched to a gene. CDR3 bases: TGTGCCACCGCGGGGGGGCGTGACACCGGGGAGCTGTTTTTT. Translated: CATAGGRDTGELFF.

The chain carries TRBV19 and TRBJ1-5; no definite D call. Between the trimmed V and J ends, which lost 0 bases and 0 bases, there was a span of 18 bases. Per the germline V gene, CDR1 is LNHDA and CDR2 is SQIVND (reference sequence). The CDR3 loop spans 19 amino acids. In nucleotides, the CDR3 is TGTGCCAGTAGTATAGAGCGGGCAGGTTTTCCTTATAGCAATCAGCCCCAGCATTTT. Its translation: CASSIERAGFPYSNQPQHF.

The chain combines TRBV10-2 with TRBJ1-4, with no clear D. Germline lookup yields CDR1 WSHSY and CDR2 SAAADI. There are 14 residues in the CDR3. The V gene lost 4 bases and the J gene lost 0 bases, with 6 bases spanning the gap. In DNA, the CDR3 is TGCGCCAGCAGTGGAGCACCAACTAATGAAAAACTGTTTTTT. Its translation is CASSGAPTNEKLFF.

The chain carries TRBV6-6 and TRBJ2-6; tentative D call: TRBD2 (6 bases). The germline V and J ends were trimmed by 6 bases and 0 bases, with 9 bases remaining between them. This CDR3 contains 15 residues. Germline CDR1 and CDR2: MNHNY and SVGAGI (reference sequence). CDR3 residues: CASRLGSSGANVLTF. CDR3 coding DNA: TGTGCCAGCAGGCTCGGGAGCTCTGGGGCCAACGTCCTGACTTTC.

The genes are TRBV10-2 and TRBJ2-7; 11 bases align to TRBD1. Trimming cost V 10 bases and J 7 bases; bases outside gene matches: 9. Germline CDR1 reads WSHSY; CDR2 reads SAAADI. The CDR3 has 13 amino acids. The CDR3 protein is CATTDRGPREQYF. DNA for the CDR3: TGCGCCACCACGGACAGGGGGCCTCGGGAGCAGTACTTC.

This sequence joins TRBV11-2 and TRBJ2-7, with D perhaps matching TRBD1 (6 bases). The CDR3 totals 15 residues. Deletions cut 5 bases from V and 6 bases from J, with 20 bases between. CDR1 is SGHAT, CDR2 FQNNGV, per germline. CDR3 region: CASSPWTAIYVEQYF. The CDR3 bases are TGTGCCAGCAGCCCCTGGACAGCCATATACGTCGAGCAGTACTTC.

The chain uses TRBV27 and TRBJ1-5; no clear D. CDR1 is MNHEY, CDR2 SMNVEV, per germline (reference sequence). Trimming cost V 0 bases and J 1 base, with 10 bases left between them. The CDR3 length is 16 residues. DNA for the CDR3: TGTGCCAGCAGTTTATCCGGTATTTTCAGCAATCAGCCCCAGCATTTT. Amino acids: CASSLSGIFSNQPQHF.

The rearrangement joins TRBV5-6 to TRBJ1-6; 7 bases match TRBD1. In germline, CDR1 is SGHDT, CDR2 YYEEEE. The junction had 7 bases not matched to a gene; V was cut back by 1 base and J by 6 bases. This CDR3 has 16 residues. CDR3 sequence: CASSLLRGTTNSPLHF. The CDR3 DNA reads TGTGCCAGCAGCTTGCTCAGGGGGACGACTAATTCACCCCTCCACTTT.

This chain links TRBV6-6 with TRBJ1-2; TRBD1 might be the D (5 bases). The germline CDR1 and CDR2 sequences are MNHNY and SVGAGI (reference sequence). This CDR3 has 13 amino acids. V shed 4 bases and J shed 7 bases, with 13 bases lying between them. This CDR3 reads CASSSTAGFGYTF. The DNA of the CDR3 is TGTGCCAGCAGTTCCACGGCAGGGTTTGGCTACACCTTC.

The chain combines TRBV19 with TRBJ1-2; D gene unclear. Germline V gives CDR1 LNHDA, CDR2 SQIVND (reference sequence). This CDR3 is built from 13 residues. V lost 4 bases and J lost 2, with 8 bases in between. CDR3 in amino acids: CASSTTVNYGYTF. CDR3 DNA sequence: TGTGCCAGTAGTACAACAGTAAACTATGGCTACACCTTC.

The chain uses TRBV18 and TRBJ2-3; 7 nucleotides agree with TRBD1. Germline V gene lookup returns CDR1 KGHSH and CDR2 LQKENI. V gave up 8 bases and J gave up 11 bases; unmatched junction bases: 13. This CDR3 has 13 residues. The DNA for the CDR3 is TGTGCCAGCGGAACAGGGGAAGGCCTGGAGCAGTATTTT. Protein product: CASGTGEGLEQYF.

This clone has just a few counts. At the DNA level, this CDR3 is encoded by other sequences in the same sample as well. The V gene is TRBV18, the J gene TRBJ2-7; D might be TRBD1 (6 bases). Looked up from germline, CDR1 is KGHSH and CDR2 is LQKENI. V lost 3 bases, J lost 4 bases, and 10 bases lay in between. The CDR3 contains 13 residues. The CDR3 loop reads CASSPDRQYEQYF. DNA for the CDR3: TGTGCCAGCTCACCTGACAGGCAGTACGAGCAGTACTTC.

The rearrangement joins TRBV5-1 to TRBJ2-3; TRBD2 agrees at 11 bases. CDR1 and CDR2 (germline): SGHRS, YFSETQ. J was trimmed by 0 bases and V by 4 bases; bases with no gene match: 4. The CDR3 has 16 residues. CDR3 DNA sequence: TGCGCCAGCAGCCTGGGACTAGCGGATAGCACAGATACGCAGTATTTT. Protein: CASSLGLADSTDTQYF.

Here the CDR3 reads CASSNTGTSYEQYF. The CDR3 DNA is TGTGCCAGCAGTAACACCGGGACTAGCTACGAGCAGTACTTC. The chain links TRBV14 to TRBJ2-7; 8 bases agree with TRBD2. Looked up from germline, CDR1 is SGHDN and CDR2 is FVKESK. The CDR3 loop spans 14 amino acids. J was trimmed by 3 bases and V by 6 bases; bases with no gene match: 7.

The gene calls are TRBV25-1 and TRBJ2-1, with D possibly matching TRBD2 (6 bases). Per the germline V gene, CDR1 is MGHDK and CDR2 is SYGVNS. V was clipped by 6 bases and J by 2 bases, with 14 bases between them. The CDR3 spans 15 residues. The CDR3 DNA reads as TGTGCCAGCAGGAGCGGGCCTGGCCCCTACAATGAGCAGTTCTTC. It translates to CASRSGPGPYNEQFF.

The chain combines TRBV19 with TRBJ2-7; no definite D call. The CDR3 sequence is 13 residues long. V was trimmed by 3 bases and J by 3 bases, leaving 9 bases between them. The germline V gene encodes CDR1 LNHDA and CDR2 SQIVND (reference sequence). In nucleotides, the CDR3 is TGTGCCAGTAGTATTGGCACGCTCTACGAGCAGTACTTC. The encoded protein is CASSIGTLYEQYF.

The J gene is TRBJ2-1, the V gene TRBV7-9; tentative D call: TRBD2 (5 bases). The ends were cut back, 7 bases at V and 8 bases at J, with 15 bases in the middle. This CDR3 is 13 amino acids long. Germline CDR1 SEHNR, CDR2 FQNEAQ (reference sequence). CDR3 sequence reads: CASTRGNGDEQFF. CDR3 coding DNA: TGTGCCAGCACACGGGGAAACGGGGATGAGCAGTTCTTC.

The rearrangement uses TRBV18 and TRBJ2-2; no reliable D call. The CDR3 spans 13 residues. Germline V CDR1 and CDR2: KGHSH, LQKENI. V shed 4 bases and J shed 4 bases, with 7 bases lying between them. The CDR3 protein is CASSRTGTGELFF. The CDR3 DNA is TGTGCCAGCTCACGCACCGGCACCGGGGAGCTGTTTTTT.

V usage is TRBV19 and J usage is TRBJ1-4; D is unclear. CDR3 size: 12 residues. Germline-derived CDR1 and CDR2 are LNHDA and SQIVND (reference sequence). V was pared by 4 bases and J by 6 bases, with 6 bases between. In DNA, the CDR3 is TGTGCCAGTAGTAACATTGATGAAAAACTGTTTTTT. Protein product: CASSNIDEKLFF.

V usage is TRBV18 and J usage is TRBJ2-2, with 7 bases aligning to TRBD1. The CDR3 has 13 residues. Trimming cost V 10 bases and J 6 bases; bases outside gene matches: 8. Germline CDR1 is KGHSH and CDR2 is LQKENI. CDR3 protein: CANRQGMAGELFF. The DNA for the CDR3 is TGTGCCAACAGACAGGGAATGGCCGGGGAGCTGTTTTTT.

The chain couples TRBV10-2 to TRBJ1-1; D gene uncertain. CDR3 length: 13 amino acids. Trimming removed 0 bases from V and 6 bases from J, with 8 bases in between. From germline, CDR1 is WSHSY and CDR2 SAAADI. In DNA form, the CDR3 reads TGCGCCAGCAGTGAGTCGGGCAGACCTGAAGCTTTCTTT. Encoded protein: CASSESGRPEAFF.

V usage is TRBV29-1 and J usage is TRBJ2-7, with 8 bases identical to TRBD1. The V gene end was trimmed by 8 bases and the J gene end by 3 bases; junction bases not matched to a gene: 9. The length of the CDR3 is 13 residues. Germline V lookup: CDR1 SQVTM, CDR2 ANQGSEA. The DNA of the CDR3 is TGCAGCTTCACGACAGGGGCCCTCTACGAGCAGTACTTC. Translation: CSFTTGALYEQYF.

The chain joins TRBV6-5 to TRBJ2-1; D unresolved. Deletions cut 2 bases from V and 8 bases from J, with 4 bases between. Germline-derived CDR1 and CDR2 are MNHEY and SVGAGI. This CDR3 has 11 amino acids. This chain's CDR3 is CASSYLYEQFF. The CDR3 region has the DNA TGTGCCAGCAGTTACCTGTATGAGCAGTTCTTC.

In the case of this clone: A junction boundary mismatches the germline segment, possibly from a read error. The V gene is TRBV5-1, the J gene TRBJ1-2, with 8 nucleotides matching TRBD1. This CDR3 is 14 amino acids long. Looked up from germline, CDR1 is SGHRS and CDR2 is YFSETQ. The CDR3 reads CASSLGDRQHGYTF. The CDR3 coding sequence is TGCGCCAGCAGTTTGGGGGACAGGCAACATGGCTACACCTTC. The whole variable domain, filled in from reference TRBV5-1 and TRBJ1-2, reads KAGVTQTPRYLIKTRGQQVTLSCSPISGHRSVSWYQQTPGQGLQFLFEYFSETQRNKGNFPGRFSGRQFSNSRSEMNVSTLELGDSALYLCASSLGDRQHGYTFGSGTRLTVV.